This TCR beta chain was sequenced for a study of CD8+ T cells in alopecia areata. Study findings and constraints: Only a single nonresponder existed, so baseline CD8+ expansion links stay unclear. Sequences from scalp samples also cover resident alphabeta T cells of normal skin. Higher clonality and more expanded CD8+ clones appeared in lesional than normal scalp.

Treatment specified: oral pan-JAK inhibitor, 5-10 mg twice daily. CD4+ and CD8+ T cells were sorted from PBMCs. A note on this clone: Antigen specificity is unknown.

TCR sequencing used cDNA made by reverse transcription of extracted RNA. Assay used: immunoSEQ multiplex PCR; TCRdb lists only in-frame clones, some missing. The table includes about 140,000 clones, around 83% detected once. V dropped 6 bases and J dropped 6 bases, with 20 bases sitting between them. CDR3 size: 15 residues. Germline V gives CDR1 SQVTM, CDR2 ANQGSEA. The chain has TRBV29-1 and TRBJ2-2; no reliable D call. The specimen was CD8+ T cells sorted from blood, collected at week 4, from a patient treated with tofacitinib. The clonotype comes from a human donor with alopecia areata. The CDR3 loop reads CSVALEYAGSGELFF. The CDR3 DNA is TGCAGCGTAGCTTTAGAATACGCTGGTTCCGGGGAGCTGTTTTTT.